The count of the clone carrying this T cell receptor (beta chain) is one. Antigen unknown. This sample stems from a study of blood T cells in healthy people across ages. Points from the study as a whole: Roughly linear age-related decline in beta diversity appeared, significant by age around 40. With unsorted PBMCs, a conclusive comparison of naive versus antigen-experienced cells was not possible.

There are 17 residues in the CDR3. The junction had 7 bases not matched to a gene; V was cut back by 2 bases and J by 0 bases. The germline V gene has CDR1 LGHNA and CDR2 YSLEER. A second PCR, run for about 7 to 11 cycles, used a sample-barcoded 5' primer plus a J-beta primer mix. Each cDNA was tagged by a template-switch adaptor containing 12 random nucleotides. Each single sample gave us at least 2.5 million CDR3-containing paired-end reads. TCRdb redid the calling of the 5' RACE reads with MiXCR, one entry per CDR3 protein. The sample has about 1.7 million distinct CDR3 sequences, approximately 30% seen once.

The sequence was collected from a woman in her 30s in good health. The source material was blood. The V and J genes are TRBV4-3 and TRBJ2-3; 8 bases match TRBD2. CDR3 bases: TGCGCCAGCAGCCAACAAAGCGGGGGCGGTAGCACAGATACGCAGTATTTT. Residues: CASSQQSGGGSTDTQYF.